The source of this T cell receptor beta chain is a study of T cells in Graves' hyperthyroidism and ophthalmopathy. Amplification yielded TCR beta CDR3 regions, with RNA transcripts as the source. The primer set for the first-round RT-PCR of the TCR CDR3 was HTBI. Via MiXCR, TCRdb re-called the multiplex PCR reads, giving one row per CDR3 protein. The sample lists 750,000 to 950,000 distinct CDR3 sequences; 38% were seen once. Many counts were recorded for this clonotype. Uncontrolled infection, other autoimmune disease, pregnancy and lactation each barred patients from inclusion. Thyroid ultrasound, orbital computed tomography, clinical symptoms, and serum thyroxine and TRAb underpinned diagnoses. The sample consisted of blood. This sequence originates from a man between 18 and 35 years old with Graves' hyperthyroidism.

As DNA, the CDR3 is TGCAGCGTTGTAGACAGGCAAGGGAACGTTCAAGAGACCCAGTACTTC. It specifies CSVVDRQGNVQETQYF. J is TRBJ2-5 and V is TRBV29-1; D may be TRBD1 (6 bases). The length of the CDR3 is 16 residues. The germline gives CDR1 SQVTM, CDR2 ANQGSEA. V was trimmed by 4 bases and J by 2 bases, leaving 20 bases between them. Full variable domain (missing parts from reference TRBV29-1 and TRBJ2-5): SAVISQKPSRDICQRGTSLTIQCQVDSQVTMMFWYRQQPGQSLTLIATANQGSEATYESGFVIDKFPISRPNLTFSTLTVSNMSPEDSSIYLCSVVDRQGNVQETQYFGPGTRLLVL.